One and the same sample provided the 5 T cell receptor beta chains below, sequenced in a study of identifying expanded T cells in peripheral blood (dated by TCRdb to the late 2010s). The library relied on the immunoSEQ multiplex PCR assay. What TCRdb holds here is the immuneACCESS table cut down to in-frame rearrangements. Part of the clones is not present; checked against another copy, under half of the missing clones reflect an unresolved V gene, and the others are unexplained. Recorded for this sample are tens of thousands of clones; around nine tenths of them occurred a single time. The ten biggest clones cover 15% to 20% of the sample. What was sequenced was blood. These TCRs come from a person aged 18 to 70 in good health.

This clone was recorded once. This chain uses TRBV12-5 with TRBJ1-2; TRBD1 matches 8 bases. V lost 5 bases and J lost 6; bases outside the gene matches: 2. CDR1 is LGHNT and CDR2 is FRNRAP in the germline V gene. The CDR3 length is 12 residues. CDR3: CASGAGQDGYTF. The DNA for the CDR3 is TGTGCTAGTGGTGCGGGACAGGATGGCTACACCTTC.

This chain uses TRBV28 with TRBJ1-1; maybe TRBD1 (5 bases). CDR1 and CDR2 (germline): MDHEN, SYDVKM. The CDR3 is 13 residues long. V lost 10 bases, J lost 3 bases, and 15 bases lay in between. The CDR3 here is CAITTRADTEAFF. The CDR3 DNA reads as TGTGCCATCACAACCAGGGCCGACACTGAAGCTTTCTTT.

The chain combines TRBV2 with TRBJ2-3, with D unresolved. This CDR3 region has 13 residues. With 3 bases removed from V and 6 bases from J, the gap between germline ends came to 10 bases. In germline, CDR1 is SNHLY, CDR2 FYNNEI. CDR3 in DNA: TGTGCCAGCAGTGAGAGTCTGCCCGATACGCAGTATTTT. Translation gives CASSESLPDTQYF.

The CDR3 here is CASSPANSNQPQHF. The CDR3 DNA is TGTGCCAGCTCACCGGCGAATAGCAATCAGCCCCAGCATTTT. The chain carries TRBV18 and TRBJ1-5; no clear D. The germline V and J ends were trimmed by 3 bases and 0 bases, with 6 bases remaining between them. Per the germline V gene, CDR1 is KGHSH and CDR2 is LQKENI. The CDR3 is 14 residues long.

The J gene is TRBJ2-7, the V gene TRBV29-1, with 10 positions matching TRBD2. The CDR3 sequence is 15 residues long. Germline assignment: CDR1 SQVTM and CDR2 ANQGSEA. The J segment lost 3 bases and the V segment lost 0 bases, leaving 5 bases of the junction unmatched. The CDR3 DNA sequence: TGCAGCGTTGAAGATTGGACTAGCGGTATCTACGAGCAGTACTTC. This codes for CSVEDWTSGIYEQYF.